What follows are 5 T cell receptor beta chains derived from one specimen sequenced in a study of T-cell reconstitution after alpha-beta-depleted transplantation in children. Researchers prepared the TCRbeta library using unique molecular identifiers, the study reports. MiXCR was run by TCRdb on the PCR reads, yielding one entry per CDR3 protein. Of around 200,000 distinct CDR3 sequences detected, 8% to 10% appear once; the ten largest clones hold around 6.2%. The sample was PBMCs from the stem cell graft donor, taken from the stem cell graft. These TCRs come from a human donor who donated a stem cell graft to a child with acute lymphoblastic leukemia.

This sequence joins TRBV5-1 and TRBJ2-3; no firm D call. Trimming left V 0 bases short and J 4 bases short, with 6 bases between. CDR1 is SGHRS and CDR2 is YFSETQ in the germline V gene. CDR3 length: 13 amino acids. The CDR3 loop is CASSLDQADTQYF. The CDR3 coding sequence is TGCGCCAGCAGCTTGGATCAGGCAGATACGCAGTATTTT.

This sequence joins TRBV5-1 and TRBJ1-6; D unresolved. Per the germline V gene, CDR1 is SGHRS and CDR2 is YFSETQ. The CDR3 has 15 amino acids. With 0 bases removed from V and 4 bases from J, the gap between germline ends came to 8 bases. The CDR3 loop reads CASSLESAYNSPLHF. For the CDR3, the DNA is TGCGCCAGCAGCTTGGAATCAGCTTATAATTCACCCCTCCACTTT.

The genes are TRBV18 and TRBJ1-2; 9 bases align to TRBD1. Germline V CDR1 and CDR2: KGHSH, LQKENI. The J segment lost 6 bases and the V segment lost 5 bases, leaving 1 base of the junction unmatched. The CDR3 spans 12 residues. The DNA for the CDR3 is TGTGCCAGCTCAGGGACAGGGAATGGCTACACCTTC. Translation gives CASSGTGNGYTF. The whole variable domain, filled in from reference TRBV18 and TRBJ1-2, reads NAGVMQNPRHLVRRRGQEARLRCSPMKGHSHVYWYRQLPEEGLKFMVYLQKENIIDESGMPKERFSAEFPKEGPSILRIQQVVRGDSAAYFCASSGTGNGYTFGSGTRLTVV.

The chain employs TRBV12-5 and TRBJ2-7; D gene unclear. The CDR3 runs 17 residues. Germline CDR1 reads LGHNT; CDR2 reads FRNRAP. Between the trimmed V and J ends, which lost 3 bases and 0 bases, there was a span of 18 bases. This CDR3 reads CASGFGKAPPDSYEQYF. CDR3 DNA sequence: TGTGCTAGTGGTTTTGGGAAGGCCCCTCCAGACTCCTACGAGCAGTACTTC.

This clonotype was seen many times. V and J are TRBV10-3 and TRBJ2-5; 13 positions match TRBD2. The germline V gene encodes CDR1 ENHRY and CDR2 SYGVKD. V trimming: 3 bases; J trimming: 0 bases; junction bases outside the gene matches: 4. The CDR3 totals 17 residues. This CDR3 reads CAISEGTSGANQETQYF. CDR3 DNA sequence: TGTGCCATCAGTGAAGGGACTAGCGGGGCGAACCAAGAGACCCAGTACTTC.